The 24 T cell receptor beta chains in this list originate from one sample, sequenced in a study of shared T cell receptors in the human thymus. Repertoires were generated with immunoSEQ multiplex PCR, while TCRdb's copy carries only in-frame clones and drops some. The sample carries 700,000 to 750,000 clones, 80% to 90% recorded once. This sample was also put to use in a study of human thymus T cells.

Sequencing input: thymocytes. These receptors were collected from a girl younger than two with a congenital heart defect.

The chain recombines TRBV5-6 with TRBJ2-3, with 7 bases identical to TRBD2. The CDR3 contains 17 residues. V shed 2 bases and J 6 bases; nucleotides not matched to a gene: 15. Germline assignment: CDR1 SGHDT and CDR2 YYEEEE. The CDR3 sequence is CASSFRESAGPGDTQYF. DNA of the CDR3: TGTGCCAGCAGCTTCCGTGAATCAGCGGGGCCCGGGGATACGCAGTATTTT. The full variable domain, in which reference TRBV5-6 and TRBJ2-3 provide the parts outside the CDR3, is DAGVTQSPTHLIKTRGQQVTLRCSPKSGHDTVSWYQQALGQGPQFIFQYYEEEERQRGNFPDRFSGHQFPNYSSELNVNALLLGDSALYLCASSFRESAGPGDTQYFGPGTRLTVL.

The chain carries TRBV5-1 and TRBJ2-1; 12 bases are a match to TRBD2. V was clipped by 5 bases and J by 10 bases; unmatched bases: 13. Looked up from germline, CDR1 is SGHRS and CDR2 is YFSETQ. The CDR3 is 16 amino acids. The DNA for the CDR3 is TGCGCCAGCAGGTCCACTAGCGGGGGGCCCGGGAGGGAGCAGTTCTTC. It translates to CASRSTSGGPGREQFF.

As to this clone: The same CDR3 arises from other DNA sequences in this sample as well. The chain couples TRBV5-1 to TRBJ1-6; the match to TRBD1 covers 9 bases. Germline V CDR1 and CDR2: SGHRS, YFSETQ. This CDR3 contains 15 residues. Trimming took 3 bases from V and 8 from J; bases not matched to a gene: 6. The CDR3 DNA sequence: TGCGCCAGCAGCTCACACAGGGGGCAGGATTCACCCCTCCACTTT. Amino acid sequence: CASSSHRGQDSPLHF.

This clone was seen a handful of times. The chain has TRBV19 and TRBJ1-5; D is possibly TRBD1 (6 bases). This CDR3 region has 19 residues. Per the germline V gene, CDR1 is LNHDA and CDR2 is SQIVND (reference sequence). Trimming took 3 bases from V and 0 from J, leaving 21 bases between them. CDR3 sequence (DNA): TGTGCCAGTAGTATTCAGACGGGACAAGCACTCGATAGCAATCAGCCCCAGCATTTT. Residues: CASSIQTGQALDSNQPQHF.

V usage is TRBV30 and J usage is TRBJ2-1, with TRBD2 matching 8 bases. V lost 3 bases, J lost 5 bases, and 18 bases stayed unmatched. CDR1 GTSNPN and CDR2 SVGIG come from the germline V gene (reference sequence). CDR3 size: 18 residues. CDR3 sequence: CAWSPKAFSGTSHNEQFF. The CDR3, as DNA: TGTGCCTGGAGCCCAAAGGCCTTTAGCGGGACATCCCACAATGAGCAGTTCTTC.

The V and J genes are TRBV14 and TRBJ2-5; 9 bases agree with TRBD1. This CDR3 comprises 19 residues. V was clipped by 4 bases and J by 4 bases; unmatched bases: 19. Germline V gene lookup returns CDR1 SGHDN and CDR2 FVKESK. CDR3 in amino acids: CASSPQINTGDREGETQYF. In DNA form, the CDR3 reads TGTGCCAGCAGCCCCCAAATTAATACCGGGGACAGGGAAGGAGAGACCCAGTACTTC.

This sequence joins TRBV7-6 and TRBJ2-3; D gene uncertain. Germline loops: CDR1 SGHVS, CDR2 FNYEAQ. The length of the CDR3 is 15 residues. V was shortened by 3 bases and J by 4 bases, with 14 bases between the two germline ends. CDR3 DNA sequence: TGTGCCAGCAGCTTCGATAAGTATCAGTCAGATACGCAGTATTTT. Its protein is CASSFDKYQSDTQYF. The variable domain in full, with the rest retrieved from reference TRBV7-6 and TRBJ2-3, is GAGVSQSPRYKVTKRGQDVALRCDPISGHVSLYWYRQALGQGPEFLTYFNYEAQQDKSGLPNDRFSAERPEGSISTLTIQRTEQRDSAMYRCASSFDKYQSDTQYFGPGTRLTVL.

CDR3 sequence (DNA): TGTGCCAGCAGTGCCGGACTAGCGGGGAGGCCGCAGTATTTT. It is translated as CASSAGLAGRPQYF. This rearrangement joins TRBV6-4 to TRBJ2-3, with 12 bases aligning to TRBD2. The length of the CDR3 is 14 residues. The J segment lost 10 bases and the V segment lost 4 bases, leaving 6 bases of the junction unmatched. Germline CDR1 reads MRHNA; CDR2 reads SNTAGT.

The rearrangement uses TRBV4-1 and TRBJ2-2, with 10 bases matching TRBD1. V lost 0 bases to trimming and J lost 6 bases; unmatched junction nucleotides: 10. Germline CDR1 and CDR2: MGHRA and YSYEKL. The CDR3 covers 18 residues. The CDR3 region has the DNA TGCGCCAGCAGCCAAGACCGGACAGGGGGTTTCGGACCCGGGGAGCTGTTTTTT. Translated: CASSQDRTGGFGPGELFF.

The J gene is TRBJ1-2, the V gene TRBV5-1; 11 bases fit TRBD1. Germline CDR1 reads SGHRS; CDR2 reads YFSETQ. With V trimmed by 4 bases and J by 5 bases, 4 bases remained unmatched. The CDR3 totals 14 residues. CDR3 sequence (DNA): TGCGCCAGCAGCAGGACAGGGGGCGGGTATGGCTACACCTTC. Its protein product is CASSRTGGGYGYTF.

In its sample, this clone was seen a few times. V and J are TRBV6-5 and TRBJ1-6; D not resolved. Germline lookup yields CDR1 MNHEY and CDR2 SVGAGI. The V and J ends lost 5 bases and 0 bases respectively, with 8 bases between them. CDR3 length: 15 amino acids. CDR3 sequence reads: CASSLNSSYNSPLHF. CDR3 coding DNA: TGTGCCAGCAGTCTTAATAGCTCCTATAATTCACCCCTCCACTTT.

The chain employs TRBV6-6 and TRBJ1-1; D remains unclear. CDR3 size: 14 residues. V was shortened by 7 bases and J by 1 base, with 13 bases between the two germline ends. CDR1 is MNHNY and CDR2 is SVGAGI in the germline V gene (reference sequence). The CDR3 protein is CASTSTRWNTEAFF. Here the CDR3 DNA reads TGTGCCAGCACCTCGACAAGGTGGAACACTGAAGCTTTCTTT.

This clone appeared once. V usage is TRBV11-2 and J usage is TRBJ1-4; the match to TRBD1 covers 7 bases. This CDR3 contains 16 residues. In germline, CDR1 is SGHAT, CDR2 FQNNGV. J was trimmed by 5 bases and V by 1 base; bases with no gene match: 7. The CDR3 bases are TGTGCCAGCAGCTTAGGATTGACAGGGAAGAATGAAAAACTGTTTTTT. This sequence encodes CASSLGLTGKNEKLFF.

The chain uses TRBV27 and TRBJ1-2; 7 bases are shared with TRBD1. V was pared by 6 bases and J by 2 bases, with 6 bases of the junction left unmatched. From germline, CDR1 is MNHEY and CDR2 SMNVEV (reference sequence). The CDR3 spans 14 residues. The CDR3 region is CASSPGQKNYGYTF. For the CDR3, the DNA is TGTGCCAGCAGCCCGGGACAGAAGAACTATGGCTACACCTTC.

The V gene is TRBV27, the J gene TRBJ2-7; TRBD1 is a possible D gene (5 bases). Germline V CDR1 and CDR2: MNHEY, SMNVEV (reference sequence). There are 13 residues in the CDR3. With 6 bases removed from V and 3 bases from J, the gap between germline ends came to 12 bases. CDR3 nucleotides: TGTGCCAGCAGCCCAGGGAATATCTACGAGCAGTACTTC. Amino acid sequence: CASSPGNIYEQYF.

The chain combines TRBV2 with TRBJ2-1; 13 nucleotides agree with TRBD2. This CDR3 has 17 residues. Germline V gene lookup returns CDR1 SNHLY and CDR2 FYNNEI. The V segment lost 5 bases and the J segment 0 bases; nucleotides outside the gene matches: 4. The CDR3 DNA sequence: TGTGCCAGCAGTACCGGACTAGCGGGGGCCTCCTACAATGAGCAGTTCTTC. It encodes CASSTGLAGASYNEQFF.

CDR3 DNA: TGCAGCGTCTTACCGGGGACTAGCGGGGGGGGGTCCCAGTACTTC. Translation: CSVLPGTSGGGSQYF. The chain is built from TRBV29-1 and TRBJ2-5; 16 nucleotides agree with TRBD2. The CDR3 runs to 15 residues. V lost 6 bases and J lost 9; bases outside the gene matches: 10. The germline V gene has CDR1 SQVTM and CDR2 ANQGSEA.

In nucleotides, the CDR3 is TGCGCCAGCAGCCAGACAGGAACTGAAGCTTTCTTT. Translated: CASSQTGTEAFF. The chain couples TRBV4-3 to TRBJ1-1; possible D gene TRBD1, 6 bases. CDR3 length: 12 amino acids. Trimming left V 3 bases short and J 5 bases short, with 7 bases between. Germline-derived CDR1 and CDR2 are LGHNA and YSLEER.

The chain links TRBV5-1 to TRBJ2-7, with unresolved D. The CDR3 runs to 14 residues. The germline V gene encodes CDR1 SGHRS and CDR2 YFSETQ. Trimming removed 0 bases from V and 2 bases from J, with 9 bases in between. The CDR3 is CASSLDDWPYEQYF. Written as DNA, the CDR3 is TGCGCCAGCAGCTTGGACGACTGGCCCTACGAGCAGTACTTC.

The chain recombines TRBV15 with TRBJ1-1; the D gene is possibly TRBD1 (6 bases). The CDR3 is 13 residues long. CDR1 LNHNV and CDR2 YYDKDF come from the germline V gene (reference sequence). Trimming shortened V by 5 bases and J by 6 bases, and 13 bases separated the two germline ends. In DNA, the CDR3 is TGTGCCACCAGCCCGAGGTACAGGGCTGAAGCTTTCTTT. It yields the protein CATSPRYRAEAFF.

The chain is built from TRBV27 and TRBJ1-5; D is perhaps TRBD1 (5 bases). The germline V and J ends were trimmed by 2 bases and 7 bases, with 9 bases remaining between them. Looked up from germline, CDR1 is MNHEY and CDR2 is SMNVEV (reference sequence). The CDR3 length is 13 residues. The CDR3 region is CASSLRGVQPQHF. CDR3 in DNA: TGTGCCAGCAGTTTACGGGGGGTACAGCCCCAGCATTTT.

In regard to this clone: Within the sample, other DNA sequences also encode this same CDR3. The CDR3 DNA reads TGTGCCACCAGTGGACAGGGGTATATGTCCCCCCTCCACTTT. Amino acid sequence: CATSGQGYMSPLHF. The chain has TRBV15 and TRBJ1-6, with TRBD1 identical over 9 bases. The junction had 10 bases not matched to a gene; V was cut back by 6 bases and J by 13 bases. The V gene's germline CDR1 is LNHNV and CDR2 YYDKDF (reference sequence). The CDR3 spans 14 residues.

The chain joins TRBV14 to TRBJ2-7; D may be TRBD1 (6 bases). V lost 1 base, J lost 1 base, and 8 bases lay in between. Germline V CDR1 and CDR2: SGHDN, FVKESK. The CDR3 length is 14 residues. CDR3 amino acids: CASSQAGQSYEQYF. The DNA of the CDR3 is TGTGCCAGCAGCCAAGCAGGACAGTCCTACGAGCAGTACTTC. Using reference TRBV14 and TRBJ2-7 for the parts outside the CDR3, the full variable domain is EAGVTQFPSHSVIEKGQTVTLRCDPISGHDNLYWYRRVMGKEIKFLLHFVKESKQDESGMPNNRFLAERTGGTYSTLKVQPAELEDSGVYFCASSQAGQSYEQYFGPGTRLTVT.

V usage is TRBV2 and J usage is TRBJ2-1, with TRBD1 matching 8 bases. There are 14 residues in the CDR3. Per the germline V gene, CDR1 is SNHLY and CDR2 is FYNNEI. V lost 10 bases, J lost 4 bases, and 9 bases stayed unmatched. This CDR3 reads CATQGTGEYNEQFF. DNA of the CDR3: TGTGCCACCCAGGGGACAGGAGAGTACAATGAGCAGTTCTTC.